Sequencing of this TCR beta chain was carried out in a study of metastatic and nonmetastatic thyroid tumors. Whole-study findings and limits: Malignant tumors reportedly showed significantly higher TCR beta diversity than benign nodules in both blood and tumor.

In the study's own analysis: It was from CDR3 differences across clinicopathological groups that a distant-metastasis classifier for papillary thyroid cancer was built. TCRdb reanalyzed the PCR reads via MiXCR. The V and J calls and clone size come from TCRdb's table, not from the authors' own analysis. The table includes about 38,000 clones, less than 50% detected once. All patients were treatment-naive before thyroid surgery. As to this clone: Its target is unknown.

Sequencing was done on a sample of tumor tissue. The clonotype comes from a male donor with papillary thyroid cancer or a benign thyroid nodule (not recorded which). Some clones in this sample may be carry-over from other donors' samples.

The CDR3 protein is CASSQDLSDSPLHF. The CDR3 DNA sequence: TGCGCCAGCAGCCAAGATTTGTCCGATTCACCCCTCCACTTT. V usage is TRBV4-1 and J usage is TRBJ1-6; D gene ambiguous. Germline CDR1 reads MGHRA; CDR2 reads YSYEKL. With 0 bases removed from V and 8 bases from J, the gap between germline ends came to 8 bases. The CDR3 loop spans 14 amino acids.